These 21 T cell receptor beta chains came from one sample sequenced in a study of Graves' ophthalmopathy and Graves' hyperthyroidism. CDR3 regions of TCR beta were amplified from RNA transcripts. HTBI primers served in a first-round RT-PCR, which a second-round multiplex PCR followed. A single record per CDR3 protein comes from TCRdb applying MiXCR to the multiplex PCR reads. Of about 620,000 distinct CDR3 sequences in the sample, about 24% were seen once. Sequenced: peripheral blood. The receptors shown here come from a woman under 30 with stable Graves' hyperthyroidism. Some clones in this sample may be carry-over from other donors' samples.

In this sample, this clonotype turned up many times. The V call is TRBV20-1, the J call TRBJ2-5; 11 positions match TRBD2. The CDR3 contains 15 residues. Germline CDR1 reads DFQATT; CDR2 reads SNEGSKA (reference sequence). V was clipped by 3 bases and J by 4 bases; unmatched bases: 7. The CDR3 DNA reads as TGCAGTGCTAGTTTGGTAGCGGGGGGGCGAGAGACCCAGTACTTC. Amino acid sequence: CSASLVAGGRETQYF.

The gene calls are TRBV12-3 or TRBV12-4 and TRBJ1-1; D remains unclear. The V gene lost 1 base and the J gene lost 1 base, with 16 bases spanning the gap. CDR3 length: 17 residues. DNA of the CDR3: TGTGCCAGCAGTTTAGAGATTACCCTCCAAAAGAACACTGAAGCTTTCTTT. This gives the protein CASSLEITLQKNTEAFF.

This clonotype was seen many times. The rearrangement uses TRBV6-1 and TRBJ1-2; D is perhaps TRBD1 (5 bases). V was trimmed by 6 bases and J by 6 bases, leaving 17 bases between them. Germline V CDR1 and CDR2: MNHNS, SASEGT. The length of the CDR3 is 14 residues. This CDR3 is CASSGHIREDGYTF. The CDR3 DNA sequence: TGTGCCAGCAGCGGACACATACGGGAGGATGGCTACACCTTC.

This clonotype was detected ten times or more. The chain is built from TRBV6-5 and TRBJ1-1, with 7 bases lining up with TRBD1. The germline gives CDR1 MNHEY, CDR2 SVGAGI. This CDR3 spans 14 amino acids. The V gene end was trimmed by 7 bases and the J gene end by 1 base; junction bases not matched to a gene: 6. CDR3 region: CASTLQGRNTEAFF. The CDR3 coding sequence is TGTGCCAGCACCCTACAGGGGCGGAACACTGAAGCTTTCTTT.

This clonotype was seen at least ten times. J is TRBJ2-7 and V is TRBV5-1, with a weak D call TRBD2 (7 bases). The V end lost 4 bases, the J end lost 2 bases, and 19 bases lay between the germline ends. CDR1 SGHRS and CDR2 YFSETQ come from the germline V gene. There are 16 residues in the CDR3. CDR3 nucleotide sequence: TGCGCCAGCAGCCTTAATCCCACAGGGAGGGCCTACGAGCAGTACTTC. Translation: CASSLNPTGRAYEQYF.

A note on this clonotype: Its ends do not fully match the called genes, so a read error is possible. The chain uses TRBV6-4 and TRBJ2-7; no reliable D call. The length of the CDR3 is 15 residues. Per germline, CDR1 MRHNA and CDR2 SNTAGT. CDR3 nucleotide sequence: TGTGCCAGCCATCCCGACGAAGGCCTATCCTACGATCAGTACTTC. Translation gives CASHPDEGLSYDQYF.

This clonotype was counted only a few times. V usage is TRBV19 and J usage is TRBJ2-7; possibly TRBD2 for D (6 bases). The germline V and J ends were trimmed by 3 bases and 4 bases, with 16 bases remaining between them. The CDR3 is 15 amino acids. Germline CDR1 LNHDA, CDR2 SQIVND (reference sequence). CDR3 residues: CASSIGQGGLYEQYF. DNA for the CDR3: TGTGCCAGTAGTATCGGGCAGGGAGGCCTTTACGAGCAGTACTTC.

This chain joins TRBV5-4 and TRBJ1-1; 12 bases are shared with TRBD1. CDR3 length: 14 residues. Germline lookup yields CDR1 SGHNT and CDR2 YYREEE (reference sequence). J was trimmed by 7 bases and V by 3 bases; bases with no gene match: 4. The CDR3 region is CASSWGQGAIEAFF. DNA of the CDR3: TGTGCCAGCAGCTGGGGACAGGGGGCAATTGAAGCTTTCTTT.

The chain is built from TRBV28 and TRBJ2-6; 11 bases are a match to TRBD2. Trimming took 9 bases from V and 2 from J; bases not matched to a gene: 9. The CDR3 has 17 residues. CDR1 and CDR2 (germline): MDHEN, SYDVKM. This chain's CDR3 is CASCTSGSFAGANVLTF. DNA of the CDR3: TGTGCCAGTTGCACTAGCGGGAGTTTCGCTGGGGCCAACGTCCTGACTTTC.

This clonotype was observed many times. The chain couples TRBV15 to TRBJ2-5; D is ambiguous. This CDR3 spans 13 amino acids. V was trimmed by 0 bases and J by 4 bases, leaving 6 bases between them. Germline V lookup: CDR1 LNHNV, CDR2 YYDKDF (reference sequence). The DNA of the CDR3 is TGTGCCACCAGCAGAGAATGGAGAGAGACCCAGTACTTC. This encodes CATSREWRETQYF. Variable domain in full (rest from reference TRBV15 and TRBJ2-5): DAMVIQNPRYQVTQFGKPVTLSCSQTLNHNVMYWYQQKSSQAPKLLFHYYDKDFNNEADTPDNFQSRRPNTSFCFLDIRSPGLGDTAMYLCATSREWRETQYFGPGTRLLVL.

As regards this clonotype: One end of the junction does not line up with germline, which may come from a read error. V gene TRBV27 combines with J gene TRBJ2-2; tentative D call: TRBD2 (5 bases). Germline V gives CDR1 MNHEY, CDR2 SMNVEV (reference sequence). This CDR3 has 14 amino acids. The CDR3 spells CASSLLFGVGEPFF. CDR3 in DNA: TGTGCCAGCAGTTTATTGTTTGGAGTCGGGGAGCCGTTTTTT.

There are a few counts of this clonotype. The rearrangement joins TRBV24-1 to TRBJ1-5; 10 bases align to TRBD1. The CDR3 covers 14 residues. The germline gives CDR1 KGHDR, CDR2 SFDVKD. V dropped 6 bases and J dropped 6; count of bases not matched to a gene: 4. The CDR3 here is CATSSDRGFQPQHF. The CDR3 region has the DNA TGTGCCACCAGTTCGGACAGGGGGTTTCAGCCCCAGCATTTT.

This clonotype was seen many times. The chain joins TRBV25-1 to TRBJ2-7, with 9 bases identical to TRBD1. The J segment lost 4 bases and the V segment lost 8 bases, leaving 12 bases of the junction unmatched. The CDR3 has 15 residues. Germline loops: CDR1 MGHDK, CDR2 SYGVNS. CDR3 region: CASEGQGIPTYEQYF. CDR3 DNA: TGTGCCAGCGAAGGACAGGGGATTCCCACTTACGAGCAGTACTTC.

This chain uses TRBV2 with TRBJ1-1; 10 bases map to TRBD1. This CDR3 spans 15 amino acids. The trim removed 9 bases at V and 0 bases at J, leaving 7 bases unmatched. Germline loops: CDR1 SNHLY, CDR2 FYNNEI. Here the CDR3 reads CASPPGQGLNTEAFF. For the CDR3, the DNA is TGTGCCAGTCCGCCGGGACAGGGGCTGAACACTGAAGCTTTCTTT.

The chain recombines TRBV6-4 with TRBJ1-2; D gene ambiguous. The CDR3 consists of 16 residues. CDR1 MRHNA and CDR2 SNTAGT come from the germline V gene. Trimming stripped 2 bases from V and 2 bases from J, with 15 bases between. Written as DNA, the CDR3 is TGTGCCAGCAGTGACGACTCCAGTCGATGGAACTATGGCTACACCTTC. Its translation: CASSDDSSRWNYGYTF.

The gene calls are TRBV15 and TRBJ2-7, with D tentatively TRBD1 (5 bases). CDR3 size: 15 residues. Germline V gene data show CDR1 as LNHNV and CDR2 as YYDKDF (reference sequence). Deletions cut 1 base from V and 0 bases from J, with 10 bases between. Here the CDR3 DNA reads TGTGCCACCAGCAGAGGCAGGGTGCTCTCCTACGAGCAGTACTTC. Its protein product is CATSRGRVLSYEQYF.

This clonotype was seen ten or more times. The chain uses TRBV28 and TRBJ1-5, with D maybe TRBD1 (6 bases). Trimming removed 4 bases at V and 0 bases at J, with 22 bases between. The length of the CDR3 is 19 residues. The germline CDR1 and CDR2 sequences are MDHEN and SYDVKM. As DNA, the CDR3 is TGTGCCAGCAGTTCAAGGCCCCGGTGGGACACCCCTAGCAATCAGCCCCAGCATTTT. This sequence encodes CASSSRPRWDTPSNQPQHF.

The chain couples TRBV7-2 to TRBJ2-5, with D tentatively TRBD2 (6 bases). The CDR3 extends over 12 amino acids. Germline CDR1 and CDR2: SGHTA and FQGNSA. The ends were cut back, 6 bases at V and 9 bases at J, with 14 bases in the middle. CDR3 bases: TGTGCCAGCAGTTTACTCTGGGGGGCCCAGTACTTC. It translates to CASSLLWGAQYF.

This chain joins TRBV3-1 and TRBJ2-7; tentative D call: TRBD1 (6 bases). There are 15 residues in the CDR3. Germline-derived CDR1 and CDR2 are LGHDT and YNNKEL (reference sequence). Trimming took off 5 bases at V and 5 bases at J, with 19 bases between the two ends. The CDR3 region is CASSRNPDSVHEQYF. The CDR3 DNA reads TGTGCCAGCAGCAGGAACCCGGACAGTGTCCACGAGCAGTACTTC.

This clonotype was picked up many times. The chain links TRBV28 to TRBJ2-7, with 9 bases fitting TRBD1. Germline V gene lookup returns CDR1 MDHEN and CDR2 SYDVKM. The CDR3 extends over 15 amino acids. The V segment lost 6 bases and the J segment 6 bases; nucleotides outside the gene matches: 12. Written as DNA, the CDR3 is TGTGCCAGCAGACCTGGGACAGGGTGGGCGAGCGAGCAGTACTTC. Protein product: CASRPGTGWASEQYF.

This clonotype was recorded at least ten times. The V call is TRBV2, the J call TRBJ2-5; TRBD2 aligns across 7 bases. The V gene end was trimmed by 1 base and the J gene end by 3 bases; junction bases not matched to a gene: 11. The germline gives CDR1 SNHLY, CDR2 FYNNEI. The CDR3 covers 17 residues. The CDR3 here is CASSEVGRERVKETQYF. For the CDR3, the DNA is TGTGCCAGCAGTGAAGTTGGGCGGGAGCGGGTTAAAGAGACCCAGTACTTC.